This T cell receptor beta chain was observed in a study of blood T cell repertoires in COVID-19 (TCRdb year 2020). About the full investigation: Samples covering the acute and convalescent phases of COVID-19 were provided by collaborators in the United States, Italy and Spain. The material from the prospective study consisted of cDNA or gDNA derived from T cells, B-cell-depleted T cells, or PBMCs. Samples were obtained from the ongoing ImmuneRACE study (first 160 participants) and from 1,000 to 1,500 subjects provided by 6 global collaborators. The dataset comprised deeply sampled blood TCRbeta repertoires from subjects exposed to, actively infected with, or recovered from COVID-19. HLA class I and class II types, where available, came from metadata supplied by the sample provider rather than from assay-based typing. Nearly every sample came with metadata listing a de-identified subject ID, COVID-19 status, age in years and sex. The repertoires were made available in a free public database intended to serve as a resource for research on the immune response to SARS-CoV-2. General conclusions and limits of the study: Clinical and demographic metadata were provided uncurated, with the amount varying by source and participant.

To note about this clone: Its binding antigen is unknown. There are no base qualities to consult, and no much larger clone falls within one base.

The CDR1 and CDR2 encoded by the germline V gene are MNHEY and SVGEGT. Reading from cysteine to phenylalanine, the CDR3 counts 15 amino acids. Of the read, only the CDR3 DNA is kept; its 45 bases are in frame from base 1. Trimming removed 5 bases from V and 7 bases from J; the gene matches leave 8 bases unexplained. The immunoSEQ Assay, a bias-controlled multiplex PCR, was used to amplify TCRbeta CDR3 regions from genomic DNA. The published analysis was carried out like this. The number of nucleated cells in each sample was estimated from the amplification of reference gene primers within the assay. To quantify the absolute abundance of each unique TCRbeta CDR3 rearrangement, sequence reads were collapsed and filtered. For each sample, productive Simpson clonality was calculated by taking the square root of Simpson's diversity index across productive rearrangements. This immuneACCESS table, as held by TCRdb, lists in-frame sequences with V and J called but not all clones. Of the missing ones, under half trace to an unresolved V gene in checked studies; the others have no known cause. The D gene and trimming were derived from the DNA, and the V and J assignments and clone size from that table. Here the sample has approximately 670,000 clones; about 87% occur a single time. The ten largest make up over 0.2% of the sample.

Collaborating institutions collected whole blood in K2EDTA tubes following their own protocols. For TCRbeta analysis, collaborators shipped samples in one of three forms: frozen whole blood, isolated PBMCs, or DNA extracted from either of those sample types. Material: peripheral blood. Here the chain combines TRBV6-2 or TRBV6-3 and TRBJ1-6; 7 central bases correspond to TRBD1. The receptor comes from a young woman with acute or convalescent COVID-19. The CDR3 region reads CASSIRTGPNSPLHF. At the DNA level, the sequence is TGTGCCAGCAGTATAAGGACAGGCCCAAATTCACCCCTCCACTTT.